Sequencing of this TCR beta chain was carried out in a study of blood T cells in healthy people across ages. To note about this clonotype: Its antigen is still unknown.

With a J-beta primer mix and a sample-barcoded 5' primer, a second PCR ran about 7 to 11 cycles. Each CDR3 protein gets one entry after TCRdb re-called the 5' RACE reads with MiXCR. Among around 1,900,000 distinct CDR3 sequences listed, more than 35% were seen once. This CDR3 region has 17 residues. CDR1 is LGHDT and CDR2 is YNNKEL in the germline V gene (reference sequence). Notes on the study in general: Bulk PBMC profiling left naive and antigen-experienced comparisons inconclusive.

The sequencing input was blood. The chain carries TRBV3-1 and TRBJ2-5; TRBD2 agrees at 10 bases. The closer fit of TRBJ2-7 to the DNA end suggests the J call may be wrong. This clonotype was obtained from a human donor in good health. Here the CDR3 reads CASSQGPAGGRAGEQYF. DNA of the CDR3: TGTGCCAGCAGCCAAGGCCCAGCGGGGGGGAGAGCGGGCGAGCAGTACTTC.